This T cell receptor beta chain emerged from a study of T cell responses to AZD1222 COVID-19 vaccine. Study results and limitations: Seropositive at baseline were only six AZD1222 recipients. It should be noted that donors were predominantly white British and more often female, and clonal diversity was possibly underestimated.

A note on this clone: Its matching antigen is unknown.

The germline gives CDR1 LGHDT, CDR2 YNNKEL (reference sequence). V was shortened by 1 base and J by 2 bases, with 16 bases between the two germline ends. This CDR3 comprises 17 residues. Sequenced by immunoSEQ multiplex PCR; TCRdb stores in-frame clones only, minus some. There are 100,000 to 150,000 clones in the sample; over 75% occur only once, and more than 9% lies in the top ten. This chain connects TRBV3-1 (or the pseudogene TRBV3-2) to TRBJ2-3; tentative D call: TRBD2 (6 bases). The sequence derives from an adult in good health. The material was peripheral blood, obtained on day 0 of AZD1222 vaccination. The CDR3 is CASSQGGGGTHTDTQYF. For the CDR3, the DNA is TGTGCCAGCAGCCAAGGAGGTGGGGGGACCCACACAGATACGCAGTATTTT.